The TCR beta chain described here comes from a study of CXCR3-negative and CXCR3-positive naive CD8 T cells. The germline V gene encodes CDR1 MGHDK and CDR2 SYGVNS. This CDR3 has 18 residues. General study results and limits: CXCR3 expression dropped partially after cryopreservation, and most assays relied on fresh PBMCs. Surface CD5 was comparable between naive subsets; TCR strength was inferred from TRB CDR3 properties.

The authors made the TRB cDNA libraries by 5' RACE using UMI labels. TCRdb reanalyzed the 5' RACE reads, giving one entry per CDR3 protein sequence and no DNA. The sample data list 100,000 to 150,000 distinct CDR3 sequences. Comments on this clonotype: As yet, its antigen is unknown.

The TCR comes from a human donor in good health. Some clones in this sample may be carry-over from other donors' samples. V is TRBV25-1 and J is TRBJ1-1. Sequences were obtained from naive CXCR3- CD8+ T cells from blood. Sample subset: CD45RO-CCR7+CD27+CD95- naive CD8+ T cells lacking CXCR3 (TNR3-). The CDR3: CASSEYRGGDFENTEAFF.